The clone carrying this T cell receptor beta chain has ten or more counts. Genomic DNA, serving as template, underwent TCR beta VDJ and CDR3 profiling. A single record per CDR3 protein comes from TCRdb applying MiXCR to the reads. Among about 180,000 distinct CDR3 sequences listed, 46% were seen once. The data belong to a study of CD8+CD57+ T cells in acquired aplastic anemia. V was clipped by 9 bases and J by 2 bases, with 13 bases between them. The CDR3 is made up of 13 amino acids. Germline CDR1 MNHNS, CDR2 SASEGT. The chain combines TRBV6-1 with TRBJ1-2, with D uncertain. The source material was sorted CD4+, CD8+, or CD8+CD57+ T cells (not recorded which) from PBMCs. The clonotype was recovered from a human donor in good health. The CDR3 sequence is CASFTWANYGYTF. CDR3 sequence (DNA): TGTGCCAGTTTCACCTGGGCCAACTATGGCTACACCTTC.